The next 4 T cell receptor beta chains were all read from a single sample in a study of T-cell memory formation after mild COVID-19. Each CDR3 protein gets one entry after TCRdb re-called the 5' RACE reads with MiXCR. The table lists about 190,000 distinct CDR3 sequences, over 20% of them singletons. Source material: PBMCs or a T cell subset sorted from them (not recorded which). The receptors shown here come from an adult woman who had mild COVID-19 (a few samples of this study predate the infection). Cell type and time point are not known.

This clonotype was seen more than once but under ten times. This chain uses TRBV29-1 with TRBJ1-2; no clear D gene. Per germline, CDR1 SQVTM and CDR2 ANQGSEA. V lost 2 bases, J lost 4 bases, and 5 bases lay in between. This CDR3 comprises 11 residues. The DNA for the CDR3 is TGCAGCGTTGAAATAGTCTATGGCTACACCTTC. The encoded protein is CSVEIVYGYTF.

The sample holds many counts of this clonotype. The chain combines TRBV29-1 with TRBJ1-2, with D possibly TRBD1 on 5 matching bases. The CDR3 loop spans 13 amino acids. Germline CDR1 reads SQVTM; CDR2 reads ANQGSEA. The V end lost 0 bases, the J end lost 8 bases, and 13 bases lay between the germline ends. DNA of the CDR3: TGCAGCGTTGAAGATCTTCACCAGGGAGGCTACACCTTC. It encodes CSVEDLHQGGYTF.

In its sample, this clonotype was seen many times. The chain joins TRBV11-2 to TRBJ2-7; tentatively, D is TRBD2 (6 bases). Between the trimmed V and J ends, which lost 4 bases and 4 bases, there was a span of 14 bases. From germline, CDR1 is SGHAT and CDR2 FQNNGV. There are 14 residues in the CDR3. CDR3 amino acids: CASSSDYGGYEQYF. CDR3 coding DNA: TGTGCCAGCAGCTCGGACTATGGGGGTTACGAGCAGTACTTC.

Points on this clonotype: Compared with germline, one end of the junction differs, possibly owing to a read error. This rearrangement joins TRBV4-3 to TRBJ1-2; D is unresolved. CDR1 is LGHNA, CDR2 YSLEER, per germline. The CDR3 loop spans 13 amino acids. CDR3 sequence reads: CASRQGGSYGYTF. CDR3 coding DNA: TGCGCCAGCAGACAAGGAGGATCCTATGGCTACACCTTC.